The entry that follows covers one T cell receptor beta chain sequence. Its antigen specificity is not known. No per-base quality is available; no much larger clone lies one base away. The library was prepared using the immunoSEQ multiplex PCR assay. The multiplex PCR relied on a mix of 60 forward primers for TCR Vbeta segments and 13 reverse primers for TCR Jbeta segments. The CDR3 region of rearranged TCR beta genes was amplified from genomic DNA with a multiplex PCR assay. The Illumina HiSeq System was used to sequence the amplified TCR beta libraries as 87-base-pair reads. In the paper's pipeline: In a later analysis, 70 million to 95 million unique TCR beta chains were counted across the 500 to 850 repertoires, and roughly 11 million of these chains were shared by at least two donors. Raw reads were error-corrected and collapsed into unique sequences with a nearest-neighbor algorithm that merged closely related sequences to remove PCR and sequencing errors. Alignment of CDR3 sequences to IMGT reference sequences was used to assign V, D and J gene segments. For a sequence to be retained, a match of at least six nucleotides was required to both a V gene segment and a J gene segment. Rearrangements were called productive when the CDR3 lacked stop codons and stayed in frame with V and J; all others were non-productive. Following IMGT convention, CDR3 was defined as the stretch from the second conserved V-encoded cysteine to the conserved J-encoded phenylalanine. Sequences without an unambiguous match to a single V gene segment were excluded from the earlier analysis of approximately 600 of the donors. In an earlier analysis of a few hundred of the donors, V segments were called functional above 56.7% productive rearrangements and were called segregating when the between-donor standard deviation exceeded 5%. To diagnose cytomegalovirus status from the catalog of TCR beta chain sequences, a statistical classification framework was built. In a later analysis, V and J genes were assigned by comparing TCR nucleotide sequences against IMGT/GENE-DB human TR gene sequences. Using the TCRdist pipeline, a later analysis assigned CDR3 sequences along with most-parsimonious VDJ recombination scenarios. A later analysis defined each TCR beta chain by its CDR3 amino acid sequence plus V-gene family, and excluded reads lacking a unique V-gene family. To address suspected cross-contamination and a sequencing artifact, a later analysis removed roughly 580 highly shared, low-generation-probability nucleotide sequences. In a later analysis, a clonal expansion index for each public chain was calculated from normalized within-repertoire ranks of inferred template counts. A later analysis computed generation probabilities with a VDJ recombination model fitted to out-of-frame rearrangements, and checked the results against IGoR. Hypergeometric tests were used in a later analysis to score TCR-TCR, TCR-HLA and TCR-CMV co-occurrence, with a repertoire-size bias correction applied to the TCR pairs. In a later analysis, false discovery rates were estimated by permuting HLA or CMV assignments 20 times. In a later analysis, co-occurring TCRs were grouped using DBSCAN, and TCRdist sequence similarity was added for clustering within HLA-allele-positive subsets. Repertoires with fewer than 30,000 or more than 120,000 public chains were left out of co-occurrence clustering, as were four to six repertoires with anomalous nucleotide sharing. This immuneACCESS table, as held by TCRdb, lists in-frame sequences with V and J called but not all clones. Of the missing ones, under half trace to an unresolved V gene in checked studies; the others have no known cause. V and J calls and clone size come straight from that table; D and trimming were deduced from the DNA. The sample table records tens of thousands of clones; roughly 80% of these occur just once. The biggest ten clones account for 10% of the sample.

The cohort comprised more than 550 healthy bone marrow donors. At the time of sampling, all cohort members were nominally healthy, though unrecorded immune exposures were likely present. Of the 666 cohort members, 250 to 300 had positive CMV serostatus and fewer than 400 had negative CMV serostatus, and CMV serostatus was not recorded for the donor. Every donor gave a peripheral blood sample, and the peripheral blood mononuclear cells from that sample were used for TCR beta sequencing. Genomic DNA extraction from the blood cell samples was performed with the Qiagen DNeasy Blood Extraction Kit. The data derive from a study of cytomegalovirus exposure and HLA in healthy donors (dated by TCRdb to between 2016 and 2019). As for the study more broadly: An earlier analysis of some 600 of the donors reported about 260 Gb of sequence data and 117 million unique TCR beta sequences obtained from approximately 180 million T cells. About 280 gigabases of sequencing data and around 80 million unique TCR sequences made up an early release that covered under 750 HLA-typed donors. Among the approximately 400 genotyped donors, under 90% belonged to the genetic ancestry cluster associated with self-reported Caucasian donors. The study was designed to test whether signatures of past pathogen exposure could be identified by cataloging public T cell receptors. Using immunosequencing, the study profiled T cell repertoires from 666 subjects and related those repertoires to cytomegalovirus serostatus. Along with the approximately 600-subject first cohort, a separate validation cohort of over a hundred different subjects was used. High-throughput TCR immunosequencing, statistical association of individual TCRs with disease status, and machine learning were combined to predict cytomegalovirus infection status. A later analysis re-examined previously published TCR beta repertoires from roughly 650 donors and added high-resolution HLA genotyping to investigate patterns of TCR occurrence. In the later analysis, no new phenotypic data were used to find candidate immune exposures; instead, reliance was placed on TCR beta sequences and their occurrence across donors. An earlier analysis of roughly 580 of the donors used high-throughput TCR beta sequencing to judge whether each TCR beta V gene segment behaved as functional or pseudogenic. Donor age, sex, ethnicity and CMV serostatus were compiled together with the repertoire data. Genome-wide SNP genotypes for about 55% of the roughly 670 donors were used in a later genetic analysis, which treated that subset as a discovery cohort. All discovery cohort repertoires had been generated using a single sequencing platform. HLA typing covered class I and class II loci at four-digit resolution. Typing coverage differed by locus: A, B, C, DRB1 and DQB1 were typed in about 620-630 donors, DQA1 in about 500, DPA1 in 600 to 610, and DPB1 in 400 to 480. Because of strong linkage in the cohort, roughly five DR-DQ haplotypes were treated as single units for association and clustering. Among 350 to 400 genotyped donors of the cohort, an average of around 240,000 unique TCR beta nucleotide sequences were sequenced per donor, roughly 18% of them non-productive. What the authors observed across the whole study: In a later genetic analysis, a missense DCLRE1C variant was associated with V-gene and J-gene trimming of TCR beta chains, and the association was replicated in an independent cohort. In the study, around 150 TCR beta chains were listed as associated with cytomegalovirus. A further reported finding was that TCR beta sequences accurately predicted the HLA-A and HLA-B alleles for most subjects in the first cohort. Most CMV-associated TCR beta chains appeared to be HLA-restricted in a later analysis, and the HLA associations seemed to be driven largely by CMV exposure. It was suggested by the authors that the approach could potentially be generalized to other disease states and immunological phenotypes. Roughly 17 rarely observed V segments, including chromosome 9 orphons, were excluded from the earlier analysis of just under 600 of the donors because counts were too low. A cluster of highly shared sequence variants was judged likely to be a technical artifact of the sequencing pipeline. In a later analysis, HLA-associated TCR beta chains were found to be more clonally expanded and to have lower generation probabilities than equally common non-associated chains. Compared with the roughly 670-donor mean, donors in an Asian-associated ancestry cluster had fewer N-insertions in productive TCRs, according to a later genetic analysis. A later analysis associated approximately 17,000 TCR beta sequences with specific HLA alleles at a false discovery rate of 0.05. The presence/absence analyses assumed that sequencing depth was roughly uniform across donors, and that assumption may not be true. Linkage disequilibrium might explain the correlated functional status among segregating V segments, but an unknown experimental factor could not be excluded. A later analysis found that TCR association rates varied across HLA loci, with DRB1 alleles showing the most associated TCRs and HLA-C alleles the fewest. Because HLA typing was unavailable for some donors at each locus, only the typed subset was used in association tests. For the cohort, immune exposure information was limited to CMV serostatus. In an earlier analysis of approximately 600 of the donors, most TCR beta V segments were observed in productive rearrangements about 90% or about 30% of the time, broadly matching IMGT annotations. In vitro tests confirmed that a few of the cytomegalovirus-associated TCR beta chains recognize cytomegalovirus antigens. According to a later analysis, parvovirus B19, influenza, CMV and Epstein-Barr virus appeared linked to several top co-occurrence clusters. This cohort had only TCR beta chains sequenced, and the lack of alpha or paired-chain data limited which features could be detected. Across donors, most TCR sequences were observed very rarely, whereas some public TCRs were present in many individuals. Assigning TCR associations to individual alleles was difficult when HLA alleles, especially DR and DQ, strongly co-occurred. The classifier was reported to diagnose cytomegalovirus status with high specificity and sensitivity in both the original cohort and the validation cohort. Because the 87-base-pair reads could not distinguish some IMGT-functional V segments, including TRBV6-2 and TRBV6-3, those segments were excluded.

Inclusive of the bounding cysteine and phenylalanine, the CDR3 is 13 residues long. The read is trimmed to its CDR3 DNA, 39 bases read in frame from base 1. The germline V gene gives CDR1 as SQVTM and CDR2 as ANQGSEA. The V end gives up 3 bases and the J end 4 bases, leaving 3 bases in the junction not matched to a gene. The receptor was isolated from a human donor in good health. The sequencing input was PBMCs. The rearrangement joined TRBV29-1 to TRBJ2-7, and TRBD2 aligns with 10 junction nucleotides. The nucleotide sequence is TGCAGCGTTGACTTAGCGGGGGGATACGAGCAGTACTTC. It translates to CSVDLAGGYEQYF.